Presented here are 30 T cell receptor beta chains from one specimen sequenced in a study of shared clonotypes between healthy human individuals. Sequenced by immunoSEQ multiplex PCR; TCRdb stores in-frame clones only, minus some. The data contain about 980,000 clones, over 60% of them singletons. Material for sequencing was memory CD4+ T cells sorted from blood. The sample's subset: CD45RA-negative fraction. The receptor source for this set is a man aged 18 to 30 in good health.

The sample holds many counts of this clone. The rearrangement uses TRBV27 and TRBJ2-1; 11 bases are a match to TRBD2. In germline, CDR1 is MNHEY, CDR2 SMNVEV (reference sequence). The CDR3 totals 13 residues. V shed 3 bases and J 12 bases; nucleotides not matched to a gene: 4. The CDR3 spells CASSFSGGARQFF. The CDR3 DNA reads TGTGCCAGCAGTTTTAGCGGGGGGGCCCGGCAGTTCTTC.

The chain joins TRBV19 to TRBJ1-1, with TRBD1 matching over 10 bases. The CDR3 length is 15 residues. CDR1 and CDR2 from the germline V gene are LNHDA and SQIVND (reference sequence). Trimming took 6 bases from V and 0 from J; bases not matched to a gene: 4. The CDR3 coding sequence is TGTGCCAGTAGAACCGGGACAGGGGTGAACACTGAAGCTTTCTTT. Its translation is CASRTGTGVNTEAFF.

The gene calls are TRBV7-2 and TRBJ2-7, with D perhaps being TRBD1 or TRBD2 (5 bases each). CDR1 SGHTA and CDR2 FQGNSA come from the germline V gene. The CDR3 is 16 amino acids. With 5 bases removed from V and 2 bases from J, the gap between germline ends came to 19 bases. The CDR3 loop reads CASSPEVSGTPYEQYF. CDR3 coding DNA: TGTGCCAGCAGCCCAGAGGTTTCCGGGACCCCCTACGAGCAGTACTTC.

The chain links TRBV6-1 to TRBJ2-2; possible D gene TRBD1, 6 bases. The CDR3 has 15 amino acids. Germline CDR1 MNHNS, CDR2 SASEGT. Trimming took off 8 bases at V and 0 bases at J, with 13 bases between the two ends. DNA of the CDR3: TGTGCCAGCCGGAAAGAGGGGGCGAACACCGGGGAGCTGTTTTTT. This codes for CASRKEGANTGELFF.

The V gene is TRBV7-6, the J gene TRBJ2-2, with D possibly being TRBD2 (6 bases). Trimming took off 1 base at V and 6 bases at J, with 9 bases between the two ends. Germline assignment: CDR1 SGHVS and CDR2 FNYEAQ. CDR3 length equals 14 residues. The CDR3 loop reads CASSLVAGSGELFF. CDR3 coding DNA: TGTGCCAGCAGCTTAGTGGCGGGATCCGGGGAGCTGTTTTTT.

J is TRBJ1-3 and V is TRBV28, with D maybe TRBD1 (5 bases). The ends were cut back, 4 bases at V and 0 bases at J, with 10 bases in the middle. CDR1 and CDR2 (germline): MDHEN, SYDVKM. This CDR3 region has 15 residues. CDR3 in amino acids: CASSSRTLSGNTIYF. The CDR3 coding sequence is TGTGCCAGCAGTTCTCGGACACTCTCTGGAAACACCATATATTTT. Full variable domain (rest looked up from reference TRBV28 and TRBJ1-3): DVKVTQSSRYLVKRTGEKVFLECVQDMDHENMFWYRQDPGLGLRLIYFSYDVKMKEKGDIPEGYSVSREKKERFSLILESASTNQTSMYLCASSSRTLSGNTIYFGEGSWLTVV.

This clone came up once. The chain is built from TRBV11-1 and TRBJ1-6, with unresolved D. V lost 1 base, J lost 13 bases, and 17 bases lay in between. The CDR3 extends over 15 amino acids. The germline V gene encodes CDR1 SGHAT and CDR2 FQDESV (reference sequence). The DNA for the CDR3 is TGTGCCAGCAGCTTAGAAGTAGGGAGGACCAAGCCCCTCCACTTT. This encodes CASSLEVGRTKPLHF. Filled out from reference TRBV11-1 and TRBJ1-6, the complete variable domain reads EAEVAQSPRYKITEKSQAVAFWCDPISGHATLYWYRQILGQGPELLVQFQDESVVDDSQLPKDRFSAERLKGVDSTLKIQPAELGDSAMYLCASSLEVGRTKPLHFGNGTRLTVT.

This clone was picked up a small number of times. V usage is TRBV6-4 and J usage is TRBJ1-1, with D hard to call. Germline V gene lookup returns CDR1 MRHNA and CDR2 SNTAGT. Trimming stripped 4 bases from V and 1 base from J, with 7 bases between. The CDR3 loop spans 13 amino acids. DNA of the CDR3: TGTGCCAGCAGTGCGGGCAGGAACACTGAAGCTTTCTTT. Its translation: CASSAGRNTEAFF.

This clone was detected only once. The rearrangement uses TRBV6-5 and TRBJ2-7; 12 bases match TRBD2. The CDR3 sequence is 15 residues long. The germline V gene encodes CDR1 MNHEY and CDR2 SVGAGI. V lost 5 bases and J lost 3; bases outside the gene matches: 5. The CDR3 protein is CASSLSTSGGYEQYF. In DNA, the CDR3 is TGTGCCAGCAGTCTCTCGACTAGCGGGGGCTACGAGCAGTACTTC.

V and J are TRBV6-1 and TRBJ1-5, with 9 bases lining up with TRBD1. Germline trimming cut 2 bases from V and 7 bases from J; bases unmatched to any gene: 6. The CDR3 consists of 15 residues. The germline V gene encodes CDR1 MNHNS and CDR2 SASEGT. The CDR3 DNA sequence: TGTGCCAGCAGTGAACAAGACAGGGGGGGCCAGCCCCAGCATTTT. Translating it yields CASSEQDRGGQPQHF.

This clone was found once. The J gene is TRBJ2-3, the V gene TRBV30, with unresolved D. Germline lookup yields CDR1 GTSNPN and CDR2 SVGIG (reference sequence). V lost 1 base, J lost 1 base, and 18 bases lay in between. CDR3 length equals 17 residues. The CDR3 region is CAWSDPGRVERTDTQYF. CDR3 coding DNA: TGTGCCTGGAGTGACCCTGGTCGGGTTGAGCGCACAGATACGCAGTATTTT.

The chain employs TRBV2 and TRBJ2-1; TRBD2 matches 9 bases. Germline loops: CDR1 SNHLY, CDR2 FYNNEI. V dropped 6 bases and J dropped 6; count of bases not matched to a gene: 9. CDR3 length: 15 residues. In DNA, the CDR3 is TGTGCCAGCAGGAGGGTGTTACTAGCGGGCAATGAGCAGTTCTTC. Protein: CASRRVLLAGNEQFF.

Turning to this clone: Because the CDR3's place on the DNA is in doubt, the DNA is left out and the CDR3 is given as listed by TCRdb. This chain connects TRBV30 to TRBJ2-5. The CDR3 is 11 residues long, ends included. CDR1 and CDR2 (germline): GTSNPN, SVGIG (reference sequence). CDR3 residues: CAWAPGSSLYF.

DNA of the CDR3: TGTGCCAGCCACGGAGGGAGAGGGCTCCAAGAGACCCAGTACTTC. Translation: CASHGGRGLQETQYF. The chain carries TRBV21-1 and TRBJ2-5; the table's D call, TRBD2, was not checked against the DNA. TRBV21-1 is a pseudogene locus. The CDR3 is 15 residues long.

The rearrangement uses TRBV5-1 and TRBJ1-1, with D tentatively TRBD1 (5 bases). Germline loops: CDR1 SGHRS, CDR2 YFSETQ. The germline V and J ends were trimmed by 3 bases and 1 base, with 16 bases remaining between them. This CDR3 spans 16 amino acids. Here the CDR3 reads CASSSGVMGTNTEAFF. In DNA form, the CDR3 reads TGCGCCAGCAGCTCGGGGGTGATGGGAACGAACACTGAAGCTTTCTTT.

A word on this clone: This may stem from a read error, because a much larger clone lies one nucleotide away. The chain combines TRBV6-5 with TRBJ2-3; D remains unclear. The ends were cut back, 6 bases at V and 3 bases at J, with 7 bases in the middle. Germline V lookup: CDR1 MNHEY, CDR2 SVGAGI. This CDR3 has 12 residues. The CDR3 DNA reads as TGTGCCAGCAGCTTTGGGACAGATACGCAGTATTTT. It yields the protein CASSFGTDTQYF.

The chain is built from TRBV28 and TRBJ2-3, with 9 nucleotides matching TRBD1. The CDR3 consists of 15 residues. J lost 4 bases, V lost 7 bases, and 9 bases had no gene match. The germline V gene has CDR1 MDHEN and CDR2 SYDVKM. As DNA, the CDR3 is TGTGCCAGCACACTCCCGGGACAGGGATCAGATACGCAGTATTTT. Its translation is CASTLPGQGSDTQYF.

The chain recombines TRBV7-2 with TRBJ1-2; D is possibly TRBD1 (5 bases). CDR1 is SGHTA, CDR2 FQGNSA, per germline. This CDR3 is built from 15 residues. The ends were cut back, 5 bases at V and 1 base at J, with 14 bases in the middle. This CDR3 reads CASSPGGAGNYGYTF. CDR3 nucleotides: TGTGCCAGCAGCCCCGGGGGAGCGGGTAACTATGGCTACACCTTC.

The rearrangement links TRBV6-1 to TRBJ1-2, with 8 bases identical to TRBD1. The trim removed 4 bases at V and 6 bases at J, leaving 7 bases unmatched. The CDR3 is 14 residues long. Germline CDR1 reads MNHNS; CDR2 reads SASEGT. The CDR3 DNA sequence: TGTGCCAGCAGTGCCGGGACAGGCACAAATGGCTACACCTTC. Amino acid sequence: CASSAGTGTNGYTF.

This clone was found a few times. The chain is built from TRBV4-2 and TRBJ1-1; D perhaps matches TRBD1 (5 bases). V gave up 1 base and J gave up 10 bases, with 19 bases separating them. This CDR3 spans 15 amino acids. In germline, CDR1 is LGHNA, CDR2 YNFKEQ. CDR3 nucleotide sequence: TGTGCCAGCAGCCAAGGGCCGCAACTTACCCAGGGAGCTTTCTTT. As protein: CASSQGPQLTQGAFF.

The J gene is TRBJ2-5, the V gene TRBV5-1; TRBD1 matches 7 bases. The V segment lost 4 bases and the J segment 5 bases; nucleotides outside the gene matches: 8. Looked up from germline, CDR1 is SGHRS and CDR2 is YFSETQ. The CDR3 is 14 residues long. CDR3 nucleotides: TGCGCCAGCAGCATTGACAGGGCTGGGGAGACCCAGTACTTC. As protein: CASSIDRAGETQYF.

This clone was detected only once. V is TRBV2 and J is TRBJ1-6, with 8 bases aligning to TRBD1. Germline V gene data show CDR1 as SNHLY and CDR2 as FYNNEI. V was clipped by 4 bases and J by 6 bases; unmatched bases: 5. The CDR3 is 15 residues long. The CDR3 protein is CASSATGEVNSPLHF. The CDR3 bases are TGTGCCAGCAGTGCGACAGGGGAAGTTAATTCACCCCTCCACTTT.

J is TRBJ1-5 and V is TRBV6-1; 8 bases agree with TRBD1. This CDR3 spans 16 amino acids. The junction had 6 bases not matched to a gene; V was cut back by 0 bases and J by 5 bases. The germline V gene has CDR1 MNHNS and CDR2 SASEGT. The CDR3 DNA is TGTGCCAGCAGTGAAGCAGGACAGGGAGTGGATCAGCCCCAGCATTTT. Protein product: CASSEAGQGVDQPQHF.

The chain recombines TRBV6-5 with TRBJ2-1, with a tentative D call TRBD2 (6 bases). Germline V gives CDR1 MNHEY, CDR2 SVGAGI. The V end was cut by 6 bases, the J end by 5 bases, with 11 bases between. CDR3 length: 13 amino acids. CDR3 region: CASSRGSHNEQFF. The CDR3 nucleotides are TGTGCCAGCAGCCGGGGGTCCCACAATGAGCAGTTCTTC.

This clone has more than one count but fewer than ten. The rearrangement uses TRBV30 and TRBJ1-5; D call uncertain. V gave up 0 bases and J gave up 1 base, with 10 bases separating them. CDR1 GTSNPN and CDR2 SVGIG come from the germline V gene (reference sequence). The length of the CDR3 is 15 residues. The CDR3 reads CAWSVGTGSNQPQHF. CDR3 nucleotide sequence: TGTGCCTGGAGTGTAGGCACGGGGAGCAATCAGCCCCAGCATTTT.

This chain links TRBV28 with TRBJ2-7, with D tentatively TRBD1 (6 bases). Germline values: CDR1 MDHEN, CDR2 SYDVKM. The CDR3 extends over 18 amino acids. Trimming cost V 5 bases and J 2 bases, with 25 bases left between them. The CDR3 spells CASSPSPGLGALTYEQYF. Here the CDR3 DNA reads TGTGCCAGCAGTCCTTCACCAGGGTTGGGGGCTTTGACCTACGAGCAGTACTTC.

This clone has only one observation. The J gene is TRBJ2-5, the V gene TRBV6-1; 12 nucleotides agree with TRBD2. Germline trimming cut 10 bases from V and 5 bases from J; bases unmatched to any gene: 11. The CDR3 runs 15 residues. Germline CDR1 and CDR2: MNHNS and SASEGT. The CDR3 region is CATNRLAGGPETQYF. The CDR3 DNA sequence: TGTGCCACCAACCGGCTAGCGGGGGGGCCCGAGACCCAGTACTTC.

The V call is TRBV5-4, the J call TRBJ2-3, with D possibly matching TRBD1 (6 bases). V lost 2 bases and J lost 4, with 11 bases in between. This CDR3 has 14 amino acids. The germline V gene has CDR1 SGHNT and CDR2 YYREEE (reference sequence). CDR3 residues: CASSFTTGSDTQYF. In DNA, the CDR3 is TGTGCCAGCAGCTTTACGACAGGATCAGATACGCAGTATTTT. Full variable domain (rest looked up from reference TRBV5-4 and TRBJ2-3): ETGVTQSPTHLIKTRGQQVTLRCSSQSGHNTVSWYQQALGQGPQFIFQYYREEENGRGNFPPRFSGLQFPNYSSELNVNALELDDSALYLCASSFTTGSDTQYFGPGTRLTVL.

The chain links TRBV7-2 to TRBJ1-1; unclear D gene. The V end lost 2 bases, the J end lost 4 bases, and 11 bases lay between the germline ends. Germline values: CDR1 SGHTA, CDR2 FQGNSA. The CDR3 is made up of 14 amino acids. CDR3 loop: CASSLRPLSTEAFF. The CDR3 nucleotides read TGTGCCAGCAGCTTACGCCCATTGAGCACTGAAGCTTTCTTT.

The genes are TRBV5-4 and TRBJ1-1; no clear D gene. Germline CDR1 SGHNT, CDR2 YYREEE (reference sequence). V was cut by 0 bases and J by 5 bases, with 14 bases left in between. The CDR3 contains 15 residues. CDR3 sequence (DNA): TGTGCCAGCAGCTTGGATGCAATGGCGGGGACTGAAGCTTTCTTT. It encodes CASSLDAMAGTEAFF.